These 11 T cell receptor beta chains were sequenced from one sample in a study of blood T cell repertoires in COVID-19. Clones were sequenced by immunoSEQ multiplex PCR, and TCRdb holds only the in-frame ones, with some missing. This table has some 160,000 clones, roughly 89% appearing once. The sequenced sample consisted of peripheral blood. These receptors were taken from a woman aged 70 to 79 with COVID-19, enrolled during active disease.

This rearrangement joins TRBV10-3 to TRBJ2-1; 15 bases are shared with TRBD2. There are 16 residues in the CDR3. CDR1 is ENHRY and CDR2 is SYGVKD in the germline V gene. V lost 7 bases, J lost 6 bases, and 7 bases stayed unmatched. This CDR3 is CAITTGLAGGRNEQFF. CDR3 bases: TGTGCCATCACCACGGGACTAGCGGGGGGACGCAATGAGCAGTTCTTC.

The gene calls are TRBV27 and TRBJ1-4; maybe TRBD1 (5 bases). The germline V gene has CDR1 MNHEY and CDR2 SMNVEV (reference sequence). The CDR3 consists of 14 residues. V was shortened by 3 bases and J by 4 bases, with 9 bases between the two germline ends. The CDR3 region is CASSFWGYNEKLFF. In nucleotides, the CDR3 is TGTGCCAGCAGTTTTTGGGGCTATAATGAAAAACTGTTTTTT. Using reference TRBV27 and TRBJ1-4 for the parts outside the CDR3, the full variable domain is EAQVTQNPRYLITVTGKKLTVTCSQNMNHEYMSWYRQDPGLGLRQIYYSMNVEVTDKGDVPEGYKVSRKEKRNFPLILESPSPNQTSLYFCASSFWGYNEKLFFGSGTQLSVL.

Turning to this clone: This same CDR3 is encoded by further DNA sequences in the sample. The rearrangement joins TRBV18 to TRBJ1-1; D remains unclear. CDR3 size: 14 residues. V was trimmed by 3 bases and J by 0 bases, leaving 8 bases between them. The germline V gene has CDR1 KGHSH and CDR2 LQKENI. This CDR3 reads CASSPAAVNTEAFF. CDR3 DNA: TGTGCCAGCTCACCTGCGGCGGTGAACACTGAAGCTTTCTTT.

The CDR3 is CASSIGLAGGLWETQYF. The DNA of the CDR3 is TGTGCCAGTAGTATAGGTCTAGCGGGGGGGCTGTGGGAGACCCAGTACTTC. The genes are TRBV19 and TRBJ2-5, with TRBD2 identical over 12 bases. V was clipped by 1 base and J by 5 bases; unmatched bases: 8. Germline CDR1 reads LNHDA; CDR2 reads SQIVND (reference sequence). CDR3 length: 17 amino acids.

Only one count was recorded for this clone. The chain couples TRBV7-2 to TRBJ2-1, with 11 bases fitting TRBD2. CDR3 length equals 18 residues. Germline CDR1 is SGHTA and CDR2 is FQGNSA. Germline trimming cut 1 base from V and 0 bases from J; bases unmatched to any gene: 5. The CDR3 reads CASSLGLAGGSSYNEQFF. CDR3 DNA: TGTGCCAGCAGCTTAGGTCTAGCGGGGGGATCCTCCTACAATGAGCAGTTCTTC.

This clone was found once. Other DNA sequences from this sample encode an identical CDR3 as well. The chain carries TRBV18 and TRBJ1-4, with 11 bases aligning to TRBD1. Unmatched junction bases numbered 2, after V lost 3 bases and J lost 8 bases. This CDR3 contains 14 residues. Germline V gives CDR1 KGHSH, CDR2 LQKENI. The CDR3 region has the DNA TGTGCCAGCTCACCGGGACAGGGGGACGAAAAACTGTTTTTT. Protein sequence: CASSPGQGDEKLFF.

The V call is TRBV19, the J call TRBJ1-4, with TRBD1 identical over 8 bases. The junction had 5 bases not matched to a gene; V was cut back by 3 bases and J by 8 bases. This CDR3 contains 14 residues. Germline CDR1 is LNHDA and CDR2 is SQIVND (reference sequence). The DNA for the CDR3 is TGTGCCAGTAGTATGGACAGGGTCCGCGAAAAACTGTTTTTT. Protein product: CASSMDRVREKLFF.

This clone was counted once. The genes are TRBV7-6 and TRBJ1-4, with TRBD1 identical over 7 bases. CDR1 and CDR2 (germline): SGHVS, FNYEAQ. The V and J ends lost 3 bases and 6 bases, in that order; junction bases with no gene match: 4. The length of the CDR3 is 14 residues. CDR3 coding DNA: TGTGCCAGCAGCTTTCGAGGGGGCGATGAAAAACTGTTTTTT. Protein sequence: CASSFRGGDEKLFF.

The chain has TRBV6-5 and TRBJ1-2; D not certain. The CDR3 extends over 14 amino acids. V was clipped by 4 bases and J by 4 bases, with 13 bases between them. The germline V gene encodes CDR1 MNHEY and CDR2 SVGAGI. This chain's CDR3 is CASSSRVAGYGYTF. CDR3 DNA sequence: TGTGCCAGCAGTTCCCGAGTGGCGGGCTATGGCTACACCTTC.

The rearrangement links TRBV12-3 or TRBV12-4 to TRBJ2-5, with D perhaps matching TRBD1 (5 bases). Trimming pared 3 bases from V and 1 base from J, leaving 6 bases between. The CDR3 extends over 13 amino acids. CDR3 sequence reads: CASSFDSQETQYF. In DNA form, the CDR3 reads TGTGCCAGCAGTTTTGACAGCCAAGAGACCCAGTACTTC.

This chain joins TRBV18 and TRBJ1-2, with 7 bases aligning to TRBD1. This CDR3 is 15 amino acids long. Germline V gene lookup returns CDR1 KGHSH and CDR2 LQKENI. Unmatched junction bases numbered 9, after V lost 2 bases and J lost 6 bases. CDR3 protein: CASSPFSPQGDGYTF. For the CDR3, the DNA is TGTGCCAGCTCACCATTCTCACCTCAGGGGGATGGCTACACCTTC. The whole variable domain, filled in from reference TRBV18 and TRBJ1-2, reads NAGVMQNPRHLVRRRGQEARLRCSPMKGHSHVYWYRQLPEEGLKFMVYLQKENIIDESGMPKERFSAEFPKEGPSILRIQQVVRGDSAAYFCASSPFSPQGDGYTFGSGTRLTVV.